This is a list of T cell receptor beta chains from one sample in a study of beta chain features in type 1 diabetes. Profiling relied on immunoSEQ multiplex PCR, and the TCRdb table lists in-frame clones only, not all of them. The table records fewer than 900,000 clones, roughly a sixth of them present only once. Sequencing was carried out using naive CD4+ T cells from blood. These receptors all stem from a woman under 30 in good health. Both conserved end residues are part of each CDR3.

V gene	CDR3 protein
TRBV5-4	CASSLDSQPQKYF
TRBV10-3	CAISPTGRSDTQYF
TRBV25-1	CASSDGDRGYQETQYF
TRBV10-3	CAAGGGINQPQHF
TRBV29-1	CSVLADQLNEQFF
TRBV7-2	CASSQAGVRYNEQFF
TRBV5-8	CASSPRQGRSETQYF
TRBV29-1	CSALGGPSNYGYTF
TRBV7-8	CASSLTSGRVGETQYF
TRBV15	CATSRVEIGGVPTMGSHIQYF
TRBV4-1	CASSQDVTGVPPRETQYF
TRBV4-3	CASSQERADTQYF
TRBV18	CASSTGGGTEAFF
TRBV28	CASTVFPNQPQHF
TRBV25-1	CASSDSAGVHNEQFF
TRBV19	CASSSRDRVINEQFF
TRBV4-3	CASSQENNPHREQYF
TRBV28	CASRLTSGSMGETQYF
TRBV28	CASTLVLVQANGYTF
TRBV10-3	CAIRMGGSETQYF
TRBV7-2	CASSLAPWEMNTEAFF
TRBV6-5	CASRWGESEAFF
TRBV18	CASSPLAAFQTGELFF
TRBV28	CASSARLAGVYEQYF
TRBV5-1	CASSLGGPPTQYF
TRBV2	CASSEQGINAEAFF
TRBV5-6	CASSALRAGGQNEQFF
TRBV13	CASSLRGEKLFF
TRBV6-5	CASRRTGGDYGYTF
TRBV9	CASSVGGLQETQYF
TRBV10-3	CAIRWREGNNEQFF
TRBV28	CASSLSASGDTDTQYF
TRBV30	CAWSKYRDRSYSNQPQHF
TRBV19	CASWDRGVGNQPQHF
TRBV19	CASSISGLTQPQHF
TRBV7-3	CASSFGQGTYNEQFF
TRBV7-3	CASSPFGGPYNEQFF
TRBV4-2	CASSQDGQRNIAKNIQYF
TRBV7-2	CASSLGPRLGEQFF
TRBV19	CASSISAGLNNEQFF
TRBV7-2	CASSSPGRGAGELFF
TRBV7-2	CASSLVQNEQYF
TRBV25-1	CASSEWGRDGQYF
TRBV9	CASSVQGLRRETQYF